The T cell receptor beta chain described here comes from a study of response to subunit inactivated influenza vaccine. Regarding the study as a whole: After each seasonal influenza vaccination, few new T cells are recruited, the authors suggested.

This clonotype has just a few counts. Antigen unknown. In TCRdb, the RT-PCR reads were re-called with MiXCR into one record per CDR3 protein. The sample shows 200,000 to 300,000 distinct CDR3 sequences, approximately 12% of them seen only once. The clonotype was recovered from a man between 45 and 60 years old who received an inactivated influenza vaccine. This specimen consisted of non-naive T cells sorted from PBMCs, obtained approximately 15 days before vaccination.

The CDR3, as DNA: TGCAGCGTCGGCCGGGACAGGTATTCCTACGAGCAGTACTTC. It translates to CSVGRDRYSYEQYF. The chain couples TRBV29-1 to TRBJ2-7; 8 nucleotides agree with TRBD1. V lost 6 bases and J lost 1; bases outside the gene matches: 8. Germline CDR1 is SQVTM and CDR2 is ANQGSEA. The CDR3 sequence is 14 residues long.